Listed here is a single T cell receptor (beta chain). Its antigen remains undetermined. The sample holds no much larger clone one base away, and base qualities are not on file. Including the terminal cysteine and phenylalanine, the CDR3 comprises 14 residues. Only the CDR3 portion is preserved as DNA: 42 bases, with reading frame beginning at the first base. Between the V and J ends, shortened by 0 bases and 4 bases respectively, the junction contains 8 bases. CDR1 and CDR2 were assigned from the germline V gene as SGHDN and FVKESK. Donors were healthy HIV-negative adults with no recently reported acute infections or vaccinations. Only Caucasian adults living in Nashville, Tennessee, USA were represented among the donors. Magnetic negative selection was used to enrich CD4+ T cells, after which naive cells were positively selected on CD45RA and the negative fraction became the memory subset. Blood was collected by leukapheresis, and PBMCs were isolated by Ficoll-Histopaque density gradient centrifugation and then cryopreserved in liquid nitrogen vapor phase. Purity and quantity of every magnetically sorted T cell population were checked by analytical flow cytometry. Each sorted fraction had its genomic DNA isolated and then quantified by UV absorbance on a Nanodrop 2000c.

This specimen belongs to a study of shared clonotypes between healthy human individuals (dated by TCRdb to about 2020). Concerning the study at large: A few men and two women, aged 18 to 49 years, made up the cohort. For each donor, CD4 naive and CD4 memory were each run on three plates, CD8 naive on two plates, and CD8 memory on one plate. To estimate repertoire size and how much clonotype sharing occurs between individuals, the study deeply sequenced the blood TCR repertoires of five healthy adults. Different laboratories and diverse techniques were used to prepare libraries and sequence TCR repertoires, to increase sequencing depth and limit assay-specific biases. Between about 0.9 and 10 billion PBMCs per donor were obtained by leukapheresis. Summary of the overall study and its limitations: Rarefaction of sorted-subset datasets indicated incomplete sequencing despite the large sequencing depth. When a few donors were compared, the shared fraction of clonotypes was about 5% for naive CD4, approximately 3.5% for naive CD8, 2% to 2.5% for memory CD4, and 0.4% for memory CD8. Because the study included a small number of donors, the genetic and exposure-history diversity represented was limited. Compared with non-shared clonotypes, the clonotypes found in all four sorted-subset donors had higher generation probabilities. Only blood was sampled, and tissue TCR repertoires likely differ from those in blood. Estimated clonotype richness was generally larger for naive than for memory subsets. Based on pairwise subsampling, the degree of clonotype sharing among donors was expected to be affected by sequencing depth.

Using the deep immunoSEQ assay, TCR CDR3 regions were amplified from genomic DNA by multiplex PCR. Extracted genomic DNA from each cell subset was distributed evenly across all wells of several immunoSEQ 96-well plates, and each plate was treated as a replicate. For sorted subsets, around 0.2 ug genomic DNA, equal to some 30,000 T cell genomes, was loaded into each replicate PCR. Purified libraries were measured with a Qubit 3.0 fluorometer, size-checked on a Bioanalyzer 2100, and measured again with the KAPA Library Quantification kit. Every immunoSEQ 96-well plate was sequenced on a separate single-read 150-cycle Illumina NextSeq 550 flow cell. The source study handled its data this way. Because the immunoSEQ output included only junctional sequences and no quality scores, the filtering could not be the same as the filtering used for full-length reads. To assign V/J genes and CDR3, sequences were annotated against IMGT germline references using PyIR, a Python wrapper for IgBLAST v1.9. Reads with weak V/J assignments (E-value above 1e-6), missing CDR3, stop codons, out-of-frame junctions, or ambiguous translated residues were removed. V3J clonotypes were defined as sequences sharing an identical inferred V gene, J gene, and CDR3 amino acid sequence. Percentage overlap between repertoires was calculated by dividing the number of shared unique clonotypes by the size of the smaller repertoire. RTK rarefaction, the Chao1 estimator, and Recon v2.1 estimates of unobserved clonotypes were used to assess repertoire richness. Generation probabilities were computed with OLGA for all TCRbeta clonotypes obtained by the gDNA method from several donors. The clones in this table, taken by TCRdb from immuneACCESS, are in-frame only. Not every clone is retained; where verified, under half of the shortfall comes from an unresolved V gene, and the cause of the rest is unknown. V, J and clone size were drawn from that table, and D and trimming were deduced from the DNA. In this sample the table shows about a million clones, about 77% of which occur a single time. The ten largest clonotypes hold around 1.5% of the sample.

Sequencing was done on a sample of memory CD4+ T cells sorted from blood. Explained via the paper, the cell subset or site label denotes: CD45RA-negative fraction. The sequence links TRBV14 to TRBJ2-3; the D segment cannot be called with confidence. This clonotype was obtained from a man aged 18 to 29 in good health. The DNA reads as follows: TGTGCCAGCAGCCAAGATCTTAGGGCAGATACGCAGTATTTT. It translates to CASSQDLRADTQYF.